These 2 T cell receptor beta chains share one sample of origin, sequenced in a study of T-cell memory formation after mild COVID-19. Via MiXCR, TCRdb re-called the 5' RACE reads, giving one row per CDR3 protein. The table has more than 450,000 distinct CDR3 sequences, roughly 17% seen once. Sequenced: PBMCs or a T cell subset sorted from them (not recorded which). These receptor sequences come from an adult woman who had mild COVID-19 (a few samples of this study predate the infection). Cell type and time point are not known.

This clonotype was observed a handful of times. The rearrangement uses TRBV4-3 and TRBJ2-3, with TRBD1 matching over 10 bases. This CDR3 spans 15 amino acids. Per germline, CDR1 LGHNA and CDR2 YSLEER. V trimming: 4 bases; J trimming: 4 bases; junction bases outside the gene matches: 5. CDR3 sequence: CASSPTGGWPDTQYF. The CDR3 region has the DNA TGCGCCAGCAGCCCGACAGGGGGCTGGCCAGATACGCAGTATTTT.

In its sample, this clonotype was seen a few times. This rearrangement joins TRBV5-8 to TRBJ1-6; D is perhaps TRBD1 (6 bases). V was trimmed by 3 bases and J by 9 bases, leaving 13 bases between them. CDR3 length equals 14 residues. Germline lookup yields CDR1 SGHTS and CDR2 YDEGEE. CDR3 in amino acids: CASSWSRGFSPLHF. The DNA for the CDR3 is TGTGCCAGCAGCTGGAGCAGGGGTTTTTCACCCCTCCACTTT.